This T cell receptor beta chain came from a study of T cells in Graves' hyperthyroidism and ophthalmopathy. Study-level findings and limits: A model using 13 V-J features told ophthalmopathy apart from stable hyperthyroidism.

Over 18 months, lack of ophthalmopathy progression marked Graves' hyperthyroidism as stable. This sample holds PBMCs from 10 ml fresh peripheral blood. V was clipped by 10 bases and J by 4 bases, with 16 bases between them. Germline V CDR1 and CDR2: ENHRY, SYGVKD. The CDR3 covers 13 residues. What was amplified from RNA transcripts were TCR beta CDR3 regions. The HTBI primer set drove a first-round RT-PCR of the TCR CDR3. TCRdb passed the multiplex PCR reads through MiXCR, listing each CDR3 protein once. The repertoire holds roughly 840,000 distinct CDR3 sequences, with 35% to 45% as singletons. Regarding this clonotype: Its antigen remains unidentified.

This TCR derives from a man between 18 and 29 years old with Graves' hyperthyroidism. The chain recombines TRBV10-3 with TRBJ1-1; a weak D match, TRBD1 (5 bases). Source material: blood. The CDR3, as DNA: TGTGCCAGCGGGGACCCGGAGGGCACTGAAGCTTTCTTT. Protein product: CASGDPEGTEAFF.